This T cell receptor (beta chain) came from a study of OX40 agonist ivuxolimab in advanced cancers. Produced via immunoSEQ multiplex PCR; TCRdb's table is partial and in-frame only. Altogether 70,000 to 75,000 clones are present, about four fifths being singletons, with the ten largest covering 5%. Germline CDR1 reads MDHEN; CDR2 reads SYDVKM. CDR3 length equals 16 residues. Trimming cost V 5 bases and J 0 bases; bases outside gene matches: 7. The sample was CD4+ or CD8+ T cells sorted from blood, taken in a trial of the OX40 agonist ivuxolimab. This sequence originates from an adult with an advanced solid tumor such as melanoma, head and neck, liver or kidney cancer. The chain joins TRBV28 to TRBJ2-3, with 8 bases that match TRBD1. This CDR3 is CASSVPGGVSTDTQYF. CDR3 sequence (DNA): TGTGCCAGCAGTGTCCCAGGGGGCGTAAGCACAGATACGCAGTATTTT.